This is a list of T cell receptor beta chains from one sample in a study of HIV-infected patients and healthy controls. TCRdb reprocessed the 5' RACE reads via MiXCR and lists one record per CDR3 protein. The table lists roughly 25,000 distinct CDR3 sequences, approximately 7.7% of them singletons, with about 4% in the top ten. The sequenced sample was blood. The source is an adult in good health. Both conserved end residues are part of each CDR3. Fields, in order: V gene, CDR3 protein.

TRBV20-1 CSAYYSEQFF
TRBV15 CATSTSLRGRGAEAFF
TRBV20-1 CSASTGGNIGELFF
TRBV12-3/TRBV12-4 CASSLGLGNNSPLHF
TRBV6-5 CASWGGGTYNEQFF
TRBV6-6 CASSYSPGFVWGTEAFF
TRBV5-1 CASSPQGGGNYGYTF
TRBV14 CASSPLGGWTEAFF
TRBV4-2 CASSQAGQYSNQPQHF
TRBV7-8 CASSLAWAGTYNEQFF
TRBV20-1 CSARDLSGGATDTQYF
TRBV7-2 CASTVGLAAQETQYF
TRBV6-5 CASSNRRGLGEKLFF
TRBV5-4 CASSLVGARGTDTQYF
TRBV6-2/TRBV6-3 CASSYGQLNTEAFF
TRBV20-1 CSASGFSNTEAFF